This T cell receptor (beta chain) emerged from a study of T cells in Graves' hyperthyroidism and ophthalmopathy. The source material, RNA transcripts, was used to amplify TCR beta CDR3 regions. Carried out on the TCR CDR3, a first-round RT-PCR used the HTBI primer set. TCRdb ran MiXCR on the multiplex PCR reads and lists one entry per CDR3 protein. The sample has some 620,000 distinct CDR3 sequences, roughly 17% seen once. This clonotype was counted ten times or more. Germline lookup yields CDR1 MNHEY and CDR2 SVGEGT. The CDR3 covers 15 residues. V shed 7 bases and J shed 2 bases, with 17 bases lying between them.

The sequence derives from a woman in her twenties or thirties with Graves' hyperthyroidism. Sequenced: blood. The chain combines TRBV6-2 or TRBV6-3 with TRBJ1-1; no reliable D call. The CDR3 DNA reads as TGTGCCAGCACGAGGTTAGGGCAGCCCAACACTGAAGCTTTCTTT. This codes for CASTRLGQPNTEAFF.